Following are 23 T cell receptor beta chains from one sample sequenced in a study of response to subunit inactivated influenza vaccine. TCRdb reprocessed the RT-PCR reads with MiXCR, giving one entry per CDR3 protein. This table has about 700,000 distinct CDR3 sequences, approximately 13% appearing once. The material sequenced was PBMCs from blood, taken 14 to 15 days before vaccination. The receptors were gathered from a man aged 45-65 years who received an inactivated influenza vaccine.

V gene TRBV2 combines with J gene TRBJ1-2; D might be TRBD1 (5 bases). This CDR3 region has 15 residues. V was clipped by 5 bases and J by 4 bases, with 17 bases between them. Germline CDR1 and CDR2: SNHLY and FYNNEI. CDR3 amino acids: CASSRDGSPLYGYTF. The CDR3 coding sequence is TGTGCCAGCAGTCGGGACGGCAGCCCCCTCTATGGCTACACCTTC.

There are many counts of this clonotype. This sequence joins TRBV29-1 and TRBJ2-5; D is possibly TRBD2 (6 bases). V was cut by 4 bases and J by 1 base, with 10 bases left in between. Germline-derived CDR1 and CDR2 are SQVTM and ANQGSEA. The CDR3 is 13 residues long. CDR3 coding DNA: TGCAGCGTTGGTCGGGGGAGCCAAGAGACCCAGTACTTC. This gives the protein CSVGRGSQETQYF.

This clonotype was counted between two and nine times. The rearrangement uses TRBV10-3 and TRBJ1-2, with D tentatively TRBD1 (5 bases). The CDR3 totals 14 residues. Germline-derived CDR1 and CDR2 are ENHRY and SYGVKD. Trimming pared 6 bases from V and 5 bases from J, leaving 16 bases between. In DNA, the CDR3 is TGTGCCATCAGCGGGACCCGGGACTCGTATGGCTACACCTTC. It is translated as CAISGTRDSYGYTF.

This chain links TRBV20-1 with TRBJ2-2, with TRBD2 as a possible D gene (6 bases). Trimming left V 6 bases short and J 7 bases short, with 21 bases between. CDR1 is DFQATT and CDR2 is SNEGSKA in the germline V gene (reference sequence). The CDR3 is 15 residues long. This CDR3 reads CSAGPGLGSGGELFF. The DNA of the CDR3 is TGCAGTGCCGGACCGGGACTTGGGAGCGGCGGGGAGCTGTTTTTT.

This clonotype came up a few times. This chain connects TRBV18 to TRBJ1-4, with 7 bases that match TRBD1. The ends lost 3 bases at V and 6 bases at J; junction bases unmatched: 10. The CDR3 has 16 amino acids. Germline CDR1 reads KGHSH; CDR2 reads LQKENI. CDR3 sequence: CASSPTRTGSDEKLFF. The CDR3 region has the DNA TGTGCCAGCTCACCGACTCGGACAGGATCGGATGAAAAACTGTTTTTT.

The V gene is TRBV12-3 or TRBV12-4, the J gene TRBJ2-1, with 7 bases identical to TRBD2. CDR3 length: 12 amino acids. V shed 8 bases, J shed 10 bases, and the junction held 8 bases outside the gene matches. The CDR3 region is CASLGLLAEQFF. The CDR3 nucleotides read TGTGCCAGCCTAGGACTACTAGCGGAGCAGTTCTTC.

This chain uses TRBV20-1 with TRBJ2-5; TRBD1 matches at 11 bases. Germline trimming cut 6 bases from V and 4 bases from J; bases unmatched to any gene: 4. CDR3 size: 13 residues. Germline-derived CDR1 and CDR2 are DFQATT and SNEGSKA (reference sequence). CDR3 in amino acids: CSAPGQGVETQYF. The CDR3 DNA is TGCAGTGCCCCGGGACAGGGGGTAGAGACCCAGTACTTC.

The table lists this clonotype with many counts. The chain combines TRBV6-2 or TRBV6-3 with TRBJ2-3, with D perhaps TRBD2 (6 bases). The length of the CDR3 is 16 residues. Germline CDR1 and CDR2: MNHEY and SVGEGT. The ends were cut back, 0 bases at V and 2 bases at J, with 12 bases in the middle. This CDR3 reads CASSYSGRGDTDTQYF. CDR3 coding DNA: TGTGCCAGCAGTTACTCGGGGCGGGGAGACACAGATACGCAGTATTTT.

V is TRBV20-1 and J is TRBJ1-6; no firm D call. The CDR3 is 16 residues long. Germline V CDR1 and CDR2: DFQATT, SNEGSKA (reference sequence). V lost 6 bases and J lost 5, with 20 bases in between. CDR3 sequence reads: CSAAQRQIGDNSPLHF. DNA of the CDR3: TGCAGTGCCGCTCAGCGGCAGATTGGTGATAATTCACCCCTCCACTTT.

This clonotype turned up a few times. The V gene is TRBV18, the J gene TRBJ1-1; 9 bases fit TRBD1. V shed 5 bases and J 1 base; nucleotides not matched to a gene: 5. The CDR3 has 15 residues. The V gene's germline CDR1 is KGHSH and CDR2 LQKENI. Here the CDR3 DNA reads TGTGCCAGCTCAGCAGGGACAGGGTGGAACACTGAAGCTTTCTTT. Translated: CASSAGTGWNTEAFF.

The CDR3 region has the DNA TGTGCCAGCAGCTTTATGCCCGGGACTAGCGGGAGCAATGAGCAGTTCTTC. The encoded protein is CASSFMPGTSGSNEQFF. The V gene is TRBV7-3, the J gene TRBJ2-1; 14 nucleotides line up with TRBD2. There are 17 residues in the CDR3. Germline CDR1 is SGHTA and CDR2 is FQGTGA. V was clipped by 3 bases and J by 6 bases; unmatched bases: 7.

The table lists this clonotype with a few counts. This chain links TRBV2 with TRBJ2-5, with a weak D call TRBD2 (5 bases). V was trimmed by 5 bases and J by 1 base, leaving 17 bases between them. This CDR3 has 16 residues. CDR1 and CDR2 from the germline V gene are SNHLY and FYNNEI. CDR3 sequence: CASSTETNGPQETQYF. For the CDR3, the DNA is TGTGCCAGCAGTACCGAGACTAATGGACCCCAAGAGACCCAGTACTTC. Together with reference TRBV2 and TRBJ2-5, the CDR3 gives the full variable domain: EPEVTQTPSHQVTQMGQEVILRCVPISNHLYFYWYRQILGQKVEFLVSFYNNEISEKSEIFDDQFSVERPDGSNFTLKIRSTKLEDSAMYFCASSTETNGPQETQYFGPGTRLLVL.

This chain connects TRBV3-1 to TRBJ2-5, with TRBD2 as a possible D gene (7 bases). This CDR3 contains 16 residues. The germline V gene encodes CDR1 LGHDT and CDR2 YNNKEL (reference sequence). Trimming took 4 bases from V and 0 from J, leaving 15 bases between them. CDR3 DNA: TGTGCCAGCAGCCCTGTGGGGGGGCGATACCAAGAGACCCAGTACTTC. Translated, it gives CASSPVGGRYQETQYF.

This clonotype has just a few counts. The chain recombines TRBV12-3 or TRBV12-4 with TRBJ1-3; 9 positions agree with TRBD1. J lost 4 bases, V lost 3 bases, and 4 bases had no gene match. This CDR3 spans 15 amino acids. In nucleotides, the CDR3 is TGTGCCAGCAGTTTCAACAGGGGGCTGGGAAACACCATATATTTT. Amino acids: CASSFNRGLGNTIYF.

In its sample, this clonotype was seen a few times. CDR3 sequence (DNA): TGCGCCAGCAGCTTGGACCCGGGACAGGGTTTGGAGCAGTACTTC. It yields the protein CASSLDPGQGLEQYF. The gene calls are TRBV5-1 and TRBJ2-7; TRBD1 agrees at 9 bases. CDR3 length: 15 amino acids. The germline CDR1 and CDR2 sequences are SGHRS and YFSETQ. Trimming took 0 bases from V and 7 from J; bases not matched to a gene: 8.

The chain couples TRBV2 to TRBJ2-7; possibly TRBD1 or TRBD2 for D (5 bases each). Germline V gene sequence: CDR1 SNHLY, CDR2 FYNNEI. V lost 8 bases, J lost 3 bases, and 17 bases lay in between. The CDR3 extends over 14 amino acids. The CDR3 DNA reads as TGTGCCAGCCTAGCCAACCGGGACGACTACGAGCAGTACTTC. Translating it yields CASLANRDDYEQYF.

This clonotype has only a few counts. The chain links TRBV18 to TRBJ2-1, with TRBD1 as a possible D gene (6 bases). V was pared by 3 bases and J by 2 bases, with 17 bases between. From germline, CDR1 is KGHSH and CDR2 LQKENI. CDR3 length equals 17 residues. Here the CDR3 reads CASSPGRDTKTYNEQFF. Here the CDR3 DNA reads TGTGCCAGCTCACCGGGCCGGGACACTAAAACCTACAATGAGCAGTTCTTC.

The sample holds a few counts of this clonotype. The chain couples TRBV5-1 to TRBJ2-3; 7 bases are a match to TRBD1. V dropped 2 bases and J dropped 1; count of bases not matched to a gene: 10. Germline lookup yields CDR1 SGHRS and CDR2 YFSETQ. The CDR3 contains 17 residues. The DNA for the CDR3 is TGCGCCAGCAGCTTCCAATCAGGGGGTGACCGCACAGATACGCAGTATTTT. It translates to CASSFQSGGDRTDTQYF.

The sample holds a few counts of this clonotype. The chain employs TRBV4-2 and TRBJ1-2; a weak D match, TRBD1 (6 bases). Germline assignment: CDR1 LGHNA and CDR2 YNFKEQ. Between the trimmed V and J ends, which lost 2 bases and 2 bases, there was a span of 9 bases. The CDR3 totals 14 residues. The CDR3 sequence: CASSQPQGNYGYTF. DNA for the CDR3: TGTGCCAGCAGCCAACCACAGGGAAACTATGGCTACACCTTC.

V gene TRBV12-3 or TRBV12-4 combines with J gene TRBJ2-7; TRBD2 matches at 7 bases. CDR3 length equals 15 residues. The V segment lost 1 base and the J segment 6 bases; nucleotides outside the gene matches: 9. CDR3 sequence: CASSLEGRGILEQYF. The CDR3 DNA reads as TGTGCCAGCAGTTTAGAAGGGCGGGGGATCCTCGAGCAGTACTTC.

This clonotype has just a few counts. The rearrangement joins TRBV20-1 to TRBJ2-7, with D maybe TRBD2 (7 bases). Trimming took 2 bases from V and 6 from J, leaving 11 bases between them. CDR1 is DFQATT, CDR2 SNEGSKA, per germline (reference sequence). This CDR3 is 12 amino acids long. The CDR3 sequence: CSARWGGCEQYF. CDR3 coding DNA: TGCAGTGCTAGATGGGGGGGCTGCGAGCAGTACTTC.

This sequence joins TRBV5-1 and TRBJ2-7; 8 bases match TRBD1. The CDR3 has 16 amino acids. With 3 bases clipped from V and 7 bases from J, the junction kept 15 bases outside the gene matches. Per germline, CDR1 SGHRS and CDR2 YFSETQ. CDR3 in DNA: TGCGCCAGCAGCTCTAGTATCCAGGGGGCGCTCGGTGAGCAGTACTTC. This sequence encodes CASSSSIQGALGEQYF.

This clonotype has only a few counts. The chain couples TRBV20-1 to TRBJ2-3; 11 bases are shared with TRBD2. The V gene's germline CDR1 is DFQATT and CDR2 SNEGSKA (reference sequence). CDR3 length: 15 amino acids. J gave up 5 bases and V 7 bases, and 11 bases lay outside the gene matches. CDR3 in DNA: TGCAGTGTCGCTCCGACTAGCGGGAAAATAGATACGCAGTATTTT. Translation gives CSVAPTSGKIDTQYF.